This T cell receptor (beta chain) was captured by sequencing in a study of molecular identifiers for immune sequencing clone quantification. There are many counts of this clonotype. Germline V gene lookup returns CDR1 SQVTM and CDR2 ANQGSEA. V lost 7 bases and J lost 2, with 7 bases in between. This CDR3 is built from 11 residues. TCRdb itself ran the PCR reads through MiXCR, one entry per CDR3 protein. The profile covers about 640,000 distinct CDR3 sequences, with about 20% appearing a single time and roughly 0.9% taken by the ten largest. The genes are TRBV29-1 and TRBJ2-3, with D hard to call. The sequenced sample was naive CD8+ T cells from blood, with Jurkat cell RNA spiked in. Sample subset: FACS-sorted CD8+CD4-CCR7+CD45RA+ naive T cells. This TCR derives from a human donor in good health. Some libraries in this study had Jurkat cell RNA spiked in. The CDR3 coding sequence is TGCAGCGGTATTAACACAGATACGCAGTATTTT. Residues: CSGINTDTQYF.